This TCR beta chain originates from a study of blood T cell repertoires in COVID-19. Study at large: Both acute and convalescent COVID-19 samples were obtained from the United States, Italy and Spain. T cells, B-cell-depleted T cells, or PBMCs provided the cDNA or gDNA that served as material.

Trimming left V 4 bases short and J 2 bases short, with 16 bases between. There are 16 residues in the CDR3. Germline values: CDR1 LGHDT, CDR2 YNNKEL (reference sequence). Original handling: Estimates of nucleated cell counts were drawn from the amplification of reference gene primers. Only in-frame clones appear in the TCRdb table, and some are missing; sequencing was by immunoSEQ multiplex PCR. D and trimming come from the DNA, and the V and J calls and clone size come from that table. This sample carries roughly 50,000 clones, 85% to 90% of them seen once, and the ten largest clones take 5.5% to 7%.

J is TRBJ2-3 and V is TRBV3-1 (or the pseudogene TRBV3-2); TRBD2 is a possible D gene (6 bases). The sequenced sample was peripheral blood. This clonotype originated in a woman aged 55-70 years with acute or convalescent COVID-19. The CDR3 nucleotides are TGTGCCAGCAGCCGGATGGGGGGAGCCCTCACAGATACGCAGTATTTT. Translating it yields CASSRMGGALTDTQYF.